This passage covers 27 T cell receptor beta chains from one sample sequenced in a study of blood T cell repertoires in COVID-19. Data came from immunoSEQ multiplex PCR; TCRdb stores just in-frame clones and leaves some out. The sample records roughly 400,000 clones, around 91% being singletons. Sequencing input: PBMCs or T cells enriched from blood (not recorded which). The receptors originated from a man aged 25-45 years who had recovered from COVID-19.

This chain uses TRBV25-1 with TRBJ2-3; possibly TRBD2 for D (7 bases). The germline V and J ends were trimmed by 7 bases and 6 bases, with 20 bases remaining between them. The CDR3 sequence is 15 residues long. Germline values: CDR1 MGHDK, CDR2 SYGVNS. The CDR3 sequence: CASTPAGAPGDTQYF. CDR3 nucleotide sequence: TGTGCCAGCACCCCGGCGGGGGCACCGGGCGATACGCAGTATTTT.

The CDR3 spells CASSLWREGPYEQFF. In DNA, the CDR3 is TGTGCCAGCAGCTTATGGCGGGAGGGCCCCTATGAGCAGTTCTTC. This rearrangement joins TRBV7-6 to TRBJ2-1; 9 bases map to TRBD2. The germline gives CDR1 SGHVS, CDR2 FNYEAQ. The CDR3 has 15 amino acids. V was clipped by 2 bases and J by 8 bases; unmatched bases: 7.

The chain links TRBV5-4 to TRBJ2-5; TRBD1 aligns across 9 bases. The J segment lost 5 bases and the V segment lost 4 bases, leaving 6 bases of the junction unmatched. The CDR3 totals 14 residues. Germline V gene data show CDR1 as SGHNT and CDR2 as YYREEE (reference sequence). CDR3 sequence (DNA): TGTGCCAGCAGCCCGGGACAGGGTTGGGAGACCCAGTACTTC. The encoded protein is CASSPGQGWETQYF.

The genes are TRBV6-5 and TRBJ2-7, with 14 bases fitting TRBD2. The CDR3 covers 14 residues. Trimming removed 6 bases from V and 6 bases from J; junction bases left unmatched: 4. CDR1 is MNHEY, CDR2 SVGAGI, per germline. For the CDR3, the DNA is TGTGCCAGCAGGCCGGGACTAGCGGGAGTCGAGCAGTACTTC. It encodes CASRPGLAGVEQYF.

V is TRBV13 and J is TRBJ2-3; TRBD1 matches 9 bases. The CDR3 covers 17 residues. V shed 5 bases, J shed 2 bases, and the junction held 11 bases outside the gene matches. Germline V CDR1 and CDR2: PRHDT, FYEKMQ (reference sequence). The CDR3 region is CASSPRTGVRDTDTQYF. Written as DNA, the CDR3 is TGTGCCAGCAGCCCCAGGACAGGGGTCCGAGACACAGATACGCAGTATTTT.

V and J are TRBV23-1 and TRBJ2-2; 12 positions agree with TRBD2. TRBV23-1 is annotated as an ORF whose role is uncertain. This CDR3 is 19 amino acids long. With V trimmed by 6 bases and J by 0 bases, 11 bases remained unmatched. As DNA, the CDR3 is TGCGCCAGCAGGATGACCCGGACTAGCGGGATCTCGAACACCGGGGAGCTGTTTTTT. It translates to CASRMTRTSGISNTGELFF.

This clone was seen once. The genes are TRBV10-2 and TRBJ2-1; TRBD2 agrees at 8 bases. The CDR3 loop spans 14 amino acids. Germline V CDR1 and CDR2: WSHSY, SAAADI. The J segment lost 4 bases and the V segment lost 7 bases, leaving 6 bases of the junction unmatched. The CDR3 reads CASKQPSGYNEQFF. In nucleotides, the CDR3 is TGCGCCAGCAAGCAACCTAGCGGGTACAATGAGCAGTTCTTC.

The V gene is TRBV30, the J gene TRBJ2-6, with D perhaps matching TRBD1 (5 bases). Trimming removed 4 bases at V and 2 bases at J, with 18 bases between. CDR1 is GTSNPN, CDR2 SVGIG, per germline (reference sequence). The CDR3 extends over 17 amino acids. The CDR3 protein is CAWKGAPTNPGANVLTF. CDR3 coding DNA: TGTGCCTGGAAAGGGGCGCCCACCAACCCTGGGGCCAACGTCCTGACTTTC.

CDR3 region: CASSMGQLNEQFF. Here the CDR3 DNA reads TGTGCCAGTAGTATGGGACAGTTGAATGAGCAGTTCTTC. This chain connects TRBV19 to TRBJ2-1; TRBD1 matches 7 bases. CDR3 length: 13 amino acids. J gave up 7 bases and V 3 bases, and 3 bases lay outside the gene matches. Looked up from germline, CDR1 is LNHDA and CDR2 is SQIVND (reference sequence).

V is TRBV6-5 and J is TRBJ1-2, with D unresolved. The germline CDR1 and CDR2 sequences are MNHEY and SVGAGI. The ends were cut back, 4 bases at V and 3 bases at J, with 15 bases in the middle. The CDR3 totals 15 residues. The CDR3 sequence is CASSSSVGAHYGYTF. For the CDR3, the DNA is TGTGCCAGCAGTTCAAGCGTCGGAGCCCACTATGGCTACACCTTC.

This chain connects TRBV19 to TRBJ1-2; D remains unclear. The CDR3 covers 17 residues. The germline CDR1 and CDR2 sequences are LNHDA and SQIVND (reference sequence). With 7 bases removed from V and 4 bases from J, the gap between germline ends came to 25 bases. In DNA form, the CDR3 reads TGTGCCAGTAACCCGACCTATTCTGAGGTGTTTCCCTATGGCTACACCTTC. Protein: CASNPTYSEVFPYGYTF.

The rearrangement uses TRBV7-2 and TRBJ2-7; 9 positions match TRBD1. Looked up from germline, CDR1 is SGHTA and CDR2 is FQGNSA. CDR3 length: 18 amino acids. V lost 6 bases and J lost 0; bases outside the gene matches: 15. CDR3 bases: TGTGCCAGCAGTTCAAGGGGGGGGACAGGGCTTAGCTCCTACGAGCAGTACTTC. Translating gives CASSSRGGTGLSSYEQYF.

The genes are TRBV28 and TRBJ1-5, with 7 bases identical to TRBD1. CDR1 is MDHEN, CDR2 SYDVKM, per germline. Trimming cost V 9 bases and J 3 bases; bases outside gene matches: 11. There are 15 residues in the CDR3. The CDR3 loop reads CASTGAGRNNQPQHF. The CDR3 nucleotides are TGTGCCAGTACAGGGGCGGGACGAAACAATCAGCCCCAGCATTTT. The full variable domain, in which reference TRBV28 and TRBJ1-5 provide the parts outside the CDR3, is DVKVTQSSRYLVKRTGEKVFLECVQDMDHENMFWYRQDPGLGLRLIYFSYDVKMKEKGDIPEGYSVSREKKERFSLILESASTNQTSMYLCASTGAGRNNQPQHFGDGTRLSIL.

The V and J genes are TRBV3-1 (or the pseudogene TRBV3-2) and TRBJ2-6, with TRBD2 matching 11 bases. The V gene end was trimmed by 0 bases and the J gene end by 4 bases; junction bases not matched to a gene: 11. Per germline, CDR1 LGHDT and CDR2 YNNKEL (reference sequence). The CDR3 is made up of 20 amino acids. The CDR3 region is CASSQEGLAGGPGGANVLTF. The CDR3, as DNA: TGTGCCAGCAGCCAAGAAGGGCTAGCGGGGGGCCCGGGGGGGGCCAACGTCCTGACTTTC.

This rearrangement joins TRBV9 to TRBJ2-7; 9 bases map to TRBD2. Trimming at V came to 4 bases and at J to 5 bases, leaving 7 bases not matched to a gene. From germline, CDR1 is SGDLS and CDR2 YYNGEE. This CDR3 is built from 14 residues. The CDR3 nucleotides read TGTGCCAGCAGCTTTAGCGGGAGTGTTAACGAGCAGTACTTC. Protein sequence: CASSFSGSVNEQYF.

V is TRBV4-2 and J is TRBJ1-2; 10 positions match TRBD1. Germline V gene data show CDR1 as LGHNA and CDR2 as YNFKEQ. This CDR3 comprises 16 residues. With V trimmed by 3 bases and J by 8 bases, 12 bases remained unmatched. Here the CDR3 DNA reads TGTGCCAGCAGCCATCAATCCGGGACAGGGGCCCGAGGCTACACCTTC. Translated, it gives CASSHQSGTGARGYTF.

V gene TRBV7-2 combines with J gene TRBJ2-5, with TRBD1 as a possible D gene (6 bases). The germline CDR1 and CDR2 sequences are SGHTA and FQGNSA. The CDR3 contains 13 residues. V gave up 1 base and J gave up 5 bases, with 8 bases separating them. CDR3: CASSLDRDETQYF. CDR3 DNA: TGTGCCAGCAGCTTAGACAGGGACGAGACCCAGTACTTC.

The CDR3 here is CASSQDLGEYQPQHF. The CDR3 nucleotides are TGTGCCAGCAGCCAAGATCTAGGAGAATATCAGCCCCAGCATTTT. This chain connects TRBV3-1 (or the pseudogene TRBV3-2) to TRBJ1-5; D remains unclear. CDR1 and CDR2 (germline): LGHDT, YNNKEL (reference sequence). The CDR3 consists of 15 residues. V lost 0 bases and J 5 bases, leaving 11 bases between the germline ends.

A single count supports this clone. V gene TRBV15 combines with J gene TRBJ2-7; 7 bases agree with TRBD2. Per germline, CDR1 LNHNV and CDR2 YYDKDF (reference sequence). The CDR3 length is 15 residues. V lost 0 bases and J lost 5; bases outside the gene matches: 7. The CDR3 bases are TGTGCCACCAGCAGAGAGCGGGGGAGCTACCACGAGCAGTACTTC. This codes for CATSRERGSYHEQYF.

DNA for the CDR3: TGTGCCAGTAGCACCGGGACTAGGGGGAATCAGCCCCAGCATTTT. As protein: CASSTGTRGNQPQHF. The chain is built from TRBV19 and TRBJ1-5; D is perhaps TRBD1 (6 bases). CDR1 is LNHDA and CDR2 is SQIVND in the germline V gene (reference sequence). With 6 bases removed from V and 4 bases from J, the gap between germline ends came to 16 bases. This CDR3 spans 15 amino acids. Based on the CDR3 plus reference TRBV19 and TRBJ1-5, the full variable domain is DGGITQSPKYLFRKEGQNVTLSCEQNLNHDAMYWYRQDPGQGLRLIYYSQIVNDFQKGDIAEGYSVSREKKESFPLTVTSAQKNPTAFYLCASSTGTRGNQPQHFGDGTRLSIL.

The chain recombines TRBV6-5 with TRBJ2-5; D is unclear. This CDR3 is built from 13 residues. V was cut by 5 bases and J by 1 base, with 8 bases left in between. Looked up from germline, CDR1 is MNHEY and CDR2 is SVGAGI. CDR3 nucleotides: TGTGCCAGCAGTCTTAGAAGCCAAGAGACCCAGTACTTC. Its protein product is CASSLRSQETQYF.

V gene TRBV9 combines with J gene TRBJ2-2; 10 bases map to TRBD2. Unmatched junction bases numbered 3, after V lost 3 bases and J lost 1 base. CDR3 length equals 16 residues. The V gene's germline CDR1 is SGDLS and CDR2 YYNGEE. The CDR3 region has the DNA TGTGCCAGCAGCGCTACTAGCGGGATGAACACCGGGGAGCTGTTTTTT. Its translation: CASSATSGMNTGELFF.

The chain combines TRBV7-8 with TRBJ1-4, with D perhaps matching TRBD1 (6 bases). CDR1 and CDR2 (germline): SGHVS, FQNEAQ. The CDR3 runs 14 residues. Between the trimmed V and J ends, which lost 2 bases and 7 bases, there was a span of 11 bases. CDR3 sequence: CASSLSGVGEKLFF. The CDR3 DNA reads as TGTGCCAGCAGCTTATCAGGGGTGGGTGAAAAACTGTTTTTT.

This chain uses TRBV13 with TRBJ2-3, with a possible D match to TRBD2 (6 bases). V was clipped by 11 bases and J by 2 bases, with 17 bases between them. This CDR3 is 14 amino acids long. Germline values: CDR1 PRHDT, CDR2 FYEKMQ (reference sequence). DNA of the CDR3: TGTGCCTCCAGGAGGGATATCCACACAGATACGCAGTATTTT. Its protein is CASRRDIHTDTQYF.

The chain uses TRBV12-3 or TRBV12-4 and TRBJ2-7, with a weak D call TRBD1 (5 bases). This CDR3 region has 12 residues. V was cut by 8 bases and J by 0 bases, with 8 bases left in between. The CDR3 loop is CASPDNSYEQYF. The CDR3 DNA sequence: TGTGCCAGCCCGGACAACTCCTACGAGCAGTACTTC.

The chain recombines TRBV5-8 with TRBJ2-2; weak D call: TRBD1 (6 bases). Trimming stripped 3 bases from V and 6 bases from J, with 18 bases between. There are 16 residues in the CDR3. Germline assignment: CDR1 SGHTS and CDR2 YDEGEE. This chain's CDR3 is CASSWGQGRRPGELFF. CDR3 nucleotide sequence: TGTGCCAGCAGCTGGGGGCAGGGGCGACGTCCCGGGGAGCTGTTTTTT.

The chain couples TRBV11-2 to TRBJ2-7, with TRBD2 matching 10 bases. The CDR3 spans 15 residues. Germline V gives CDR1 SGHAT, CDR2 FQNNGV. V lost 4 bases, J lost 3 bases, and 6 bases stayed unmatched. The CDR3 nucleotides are TGTGCCAGCAGCTCTAGCGGGAGATCTATCTACGAGCAGTACTTC. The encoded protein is CASSSSGRSIYEQYF.